One and the same sample provided the 26 T cell receptor beta chains below, sequenced in a study of shared clonotypes between healthy human individuals. CD8 cells classed as naive were CD45RO-negative and positively selected for CCR7, excluding terminally differentiated effector memory CD45RA+ cells. Data came from immunoSEQ multiplex PCR; TCRdb stores just in-frame clones and leaves some out. The sample consists of approximately 1.9 million clones, roughly 93% of them appearing once. Sequencing was performed on naive CD8+ T cells from PBMCs. Source of these receptors: a man aged 18 to 29 in good health. Some clones in this sample may be carry-over from other donors' samples.

The chain has TRBV19 and TRBJ2-5, with D perhaps matching TRBD1 (5 bases). The CDR3 spans 14 residues. Germline loops: CDR1 LNHDA, CDR2 SQIVND (reference sequence). The V end was cut by 6 bases, the J end by 4 bases, with 15 bases between. This CDR3 reads CASSITTGLETQYF. In nucleotides, the CDR3 is TGTGCCAGTAGCATTACAACAGGTTTAGAGACCCAGTACTTC.

This chain links TRBV27 with TRBJ2-6; D is perhaps TRBD2 (5 bases). Trimming took 3 bases from V and 0 from J, leaving 12 bases between them. This CDR3 is 17 amino acids long. The V gene's germline CDR1 is MNHEY and CDR2 SMNVEV (reference sequence). This chain's CDR3 is CASSFGGGVSGANVLTF. For the CDR3, the DNA is TGTGCCAGCAGTTTCGGTGGAGGAGTCTCTGGGGCCAACGTCCTGACTTTC.

This chain joins TRBV7-2 and TRBJ2-3; D is uncertain. Germline CDR1 reads SGHTA; CDR2 reads FQGNSA. The CDR3 consists of 16 residues. V gave up 3 bases and J gave up 0 bases, with 13 bases separating them. The CDR3 region has the DNA TGTGCCAGCAGCTTGCTCGTAAGATCTAGCACAGATACGCAGTATTTT. Residues: CASSLLVRSSTDTQYF.

The genes are TRBV4-1 and TRBJ2-2; no reliable D call. This CDR3 comprises 16 residues. The germline CDR1 and CDR2 sequences are MGHRA and YSYEKL. Trimming left V 2 bases short and J 1 base short, with 11 bases between. CDR3 DNA sequence: TGCGCCAGCAGCCAATACAGCCACGAGAACACCGGGGAGCTGTTTTTT. It specifies CASSQYSHENTGELFF.

The J gene is TRBJ1-4, the V gene TRBV27; D remains ambiguous. The germline CDR1 and CDR2 sequences are MNHEY and SMNVEV (reference sequence). The CDR3 spans 14 residues. The V and J ends lost 10 bases and 3 bases respectively, with 15 bases between them. CDR3 loop: CATSARMANEKLFF. The CDR3 nucleotides read TGTGCCACGTCAGCTCGAATGGCTAATGAAAAACTGTTTTTT.

This chain links TRBV10-2 with TRBJ1-5; 10 bases are shared with TRBD1. V gave up 6 bases and J gave up 7 bases; unmatched junction bases: 9. The CDR3 is 15 amino acids. The germline V gene has CDR1 WSHSY and CDR2 SAAADI. The CDR3 is CASREDRDRGQPQHF. DNA for the CDR3: TGCGCCAGCAGGGAGGACCGGGACAGGGGCCAGCCCCAGCATTTT.

This chain uses TRBV14 with TRBJ1-2; tentative D call: TRBD1 (6 bases). Trimming left V 7 bases short and J 8 bases short, with 20 bases between. This CDR3 has 14 residues. Germline V gene sequence: CDR1 SGHDN, CDR2 FVKESK. The CDR3 spells CASTSFPGHEGYTF. CDR3 sequence (DNA): TGTGCCAGCACCTCCTTCCCGGGACACGAGGGCTACACCTTC. The full variable domain, its missing parts supplied by reference TRBV14 and TRBJ1-2, is EAGVTQFPSHSVIEKGQTVTLRCDPISGHDNLYWYRRVMGKEIKFLLHFVKESKQDESGMPNNRFLAERTGGTYSTLKVQPAELEDSGVYFCASTSFPGHEGYTFGSGTRLTVV.

This sequence joins TRBV10-3 and TRBJ2-5; TRBD2 matches at 7 bases. With the DNA end fitting TRBJ2-7 better, the J assignment may be wrong. The CDR3 is made up of 14 amino acids. Germline CDR1 reads ENHRY; CDR2 reads SYGVKD. CDR3 nucleotides: TGTGCCATCAGTGCAGCGGGGAAAATCTACGAGCAGTACTTC. It encodes CAISAAGKIYEQYF.

V gene TRBV7-2 combines with J gene TRBJ2-1, with 15 bases that match TRBD2. The J segment lost 9 bases and the V segment lost 3 bases, leaving 6 bases of the junction unmatched. The germline V gene encodes CDR1 SGHTA and CDR2 FQGNSA. The CDR3 totals 16 residues. The chain's CDR3 is CASSFGLAGGPSEQFF. The CDR3 coding sequence is TGTGCCAGCAGCTTCGGACTAGCGGGAGGGCCCAGTGAGCAGTTCTTC.

The chain carries TRBV14 and TRBJ2-3, with TRBD2 as a possible D gene (5 bases). Germline lookup yields CDR1 SGHDN and CDR2 FVKESK. CDR3 size: 12 residues. The ends were cut back, 3 bases at V and 8 bases at J, with 9 bases in the middle. The CDR3 protein is CASSQGRGTQYF. The CDR3 DNA reads as TGTGCCAGCAGCCAGGGTCGGGGTACGCAGTATTTT.

V and J are TRBV25-1 and TRBJ2-1, with D perhaps matching TRBD1 or TRBD2 (5 bases each). Trimming took off 5 bases at V and 10 bases at J, with 9 bases between the two ends. The CDR3 loop spans 11 amino acids. Germline V gene lookup returns CDR1 MGHDK and CDR2 SYGVNS. CDR3 amino acids: CASSPGTEQFF. The CDR3, as DNA: TGTGCCAGCAGTCCAGGGACGGAGCAGTTCTTC.

This sequence joins TRBV28 and TRBJ2-7, with TRBD2 matching 11 bases. Germline CDR1 and CDR2: MDHEN and SYDVKM. This CDR3 has 15 residues. Losses at the gene ends were 6 bases for V and 0 bases for J; bases not matched to a gene: 4. The CDR3 DNA sequence: TGTGCCAGCAGGGCGGGACTAGCGGACTCCTACGAGCAGTACTTC. Translating it yields CASRAGLADSYEQYF. The complete variable domain, with remaining parts taken from reference TRBV28 and TRBJ2-7, reads DVKVTQSSRYLVKRTGEKVFLECVQDMDHENMFWYRQDPGLGLRLIYFSYDVKMKEKGDIPEGYSVSREKKERFSLILESASTNQTSMYLCASRAGLADSYEQYFGPGTRLTVT.

This clone was recorded once. The rearrangement uses TRBV10-3 and TRBJ2-1; D might be TRBD1 (6 bases). The length of the CDR3 is 14 residues. CDR1 ENHRY and CDR2 SYGVKD come from the germline V gene. Trimming stripped 6 bases from V and 4 bases from J, with 13 bases between. CDR3 region: CAISPDRIYNEQFF. The CDR3 DNA is TGTGCCATCAGCCCTGACAGGATTTACAATGAGCAGTTCTTC.

This rearrangement joins TRBV5-1 to TRBJ2-1; 8 bases are a match to TRBD1. The CDR3 extends over 18 amino acids. J was trimmed by 7 bases and V by 0 bases; bases with no gene match: 15. CDR1 is SGHRS, CDR2 YFSETQ, per germline. The CDR3 protein is CASSLVPGTGPLPNEQFF. CDR3 sequence (DNA): TGCGCCAGCAGCTTGGTTCCAGGGACAGGCCCGCTTCCTAATGAGCAGTTCTTC. The whole variable domain, filled in from reference TRBV5-1 and TRBJ2-1, reads KAGVTQTPRYLIKTRGQQVTLSCSPISGHRSVSWYQQTPGQGLQFLFEYFSETQRNKGNFPGRFSGRQFSNSRSEMNVSTLELGDSALYLCASSLVPGTGPLPNEQFFGPGTRLTVL.

The V and J genes are TRBV19 and TRBJ2-7, with D maybe TRBD2 (5 bases). V gave up 5 bases and J gave up 4 bases, with 12 bases separating them. Germline CDR1 reads LNHDA; CDR2 reads SQIVND (reference sequence). The CDR3 consists of 13 residues. CDR3: CASSQDRGYEQYF. The CDR3 DNA follows: TGTGCCAGTAGTCAGGACCGCGGGTACGAGCAGTACTTC.

The chain joins TRBV14 to TRBJ1-2, with 9 nucleotides matching TRBD1. This CDR3 region has 14 residues. CDR1 and CDR2 from the germline V gene are SGHDN and FVKESK. Trimming at V came to 4 bases and at J to 7 bases, leaving 7 bases not matched to a gene. The CDR3 spells CASSPLQTGGGYTF. The CDR3 coding sequence is TGTGCCAGCAGCCCCCTTCAGACAGGGGGTGGCTACACCTTC. Complete variable domain (other parts from reference TRBV14 and TRBJ1-2): EAGVTQFPSHSVIEKGQTVTLRCDPISGHDNLYWYRRVMGKEIKFLLHFVKESKQDESGMPNNRFLAERTGGTYSTLKVQPAELEDSGVYFCASSPLQTGGGYTFGSGTRLTVV.

The chain is built from TRBV13 and TRBJ2-3, with D uncertain. The ends were cut back, 2 bases at V and 2 bases at J, with 23 bases in the middle. The CDR3 has 19 residues. Looked up from germline, CDR1 is PRHDT and CDR2 is FYEKMQ (reference sequence). CDR3 sequence (DNA): TGTGCCAGCAGCTTAAGAGTTCGAGCGTTTGGGGAAACCACAGATACGCAGTATTTT. It translates to CASSLRVRAFGETTDTQYF.

J is TRBJ1-1 and V is TRBV11-2; the D is unclear. CDR1 is SGHAT, CDR2 FQNNGV, per germline. The CDR3 length is 11 residues. Trimming pared 1 base from V and 12 bases from J, leaving 9 bases between. The CDR3 region is CASSLGRPPFF. DNA for the CDR3: TGTGCCAGCAGCTTAGGGCGACCCCCTTTCTTT.

Concerning this clone: The same CDR3 also results from other DNA sequences found in this sample. This rearrangement joins TRBV28 to TRBJ2-7, with TRBD2 matching 12 bases. The germline CDR1 and CDR2 sequences are MDHEN and SYDVKM. Unmatched junction bases numbered 2, after V lost 5 bases and J lost 3 bases. The length of the CDR3 is 14 residues. CDR3 DNA sequence: TGTGCCAGCAGTCTACTAGCGGGAGGCTACGAGCAGTACTTC. It is translated as CASSLLAGGYEQYF.

The chain couples TRBV4-1 to TRBJ1-1; no definite D call. CDR3 size: 14 residues. V lost 4 bases and J 2 bases, leaving 11 bases between the germline ends. Germline-derived CDR1 and CDR2 are MGHRA and YSYEKL. The CDR3 sequence: CASSPRVANTEAFF. For the CDR3, the DNA is TGCGCCAGCAGCCCCCGGGTCGCAAACACTGAAGCTTTCTTT.

The rearrangement joins TRBV29-1 to TRBJ2-7; TRBD2 matches at 7 bases. The CDR3 consists of 14 residues. The trim removed 4 bases at V and 9 bases at J, leaving 15 bases unmatched. From germline, CDR1 is SQVTM and CDR2 ANQGSEA. CDR3 loop: CSVAWAGDRLGQYF. In DNA form, the CDR3 reads TGCAGCGTTGCCTGGGCGGGAGACCGACTAGGGCAGTACTTC.

This sequence joins TRBV28 and TRBJ1-2; no clear D. The germline V gene encodes CDR1 MDHEN and CDR2 SYDVKM. The CDR3 extends over 14 amino acids. Between the trimmed V and J ends, which lost 2 bases and 0 bases, there was a span of 7 bases. Here the CDR3 reads CASSLPETNYGYTF. The CDR3 region has the DNA TGTGCCAGCAGTTTACCCGAAACTAACTATGGCTACACCTTC.

The CDR3 is CASSPQTGLVYEQYF. DNA of the CDR3: TGTGCCAGCAGTCCCCAGACAGGGTTGGTCTACGAGCAGTACTTC. The chain recombines TRBV6-5 with TRBJ2-7; TRBD1 matches 7 bases. The germline V gene encodes CDR1 MNHEY and CDR2 SVGAGI. The CDR3 totals 15 residues. Germline trimming cut 5 bases from V and 3 bases from J; bases unmatched to any gene: 10.

The chain links TRBV10-3 to TRBJ1-3; the D is unclear. The CDR3 extends over 12 amino acids. V was shortened by 3 bases and J by 4 bases, with 4 bases between the two germline ends. In germline, CDR1 is ENHRY, CDR2 SYGVKD. The CDR3 region has the DNA TGTGCCATCAGTGAAGTAGGAAACACCATATATTTT. Its translation: CAISEVGNTIYF.

A word on this clone: Other DNA sequences in this specimen translate into the identical CDR3. The chain combines TRBV29-1 with TRBJ1-1, with D possibly being TRBD1 (6 bases). The CDR3 covers 13 residues. Trimming took off 6 bases at V and 2 bases at J, with 13 bases between the two ends. Germline loops: CDR1 SQVTM, CDR2 ANQGSEA. This CDR3 is CSVEQGRNTEAFF. CDR3 DNA sequence: TGCAGCGTAGAACAGGGCCGAAACACTGAAGCTTTCTTT.

This chain connects TRBV7-8 to TRBJ2-2; the D is unclear. This CDR3 contains 15 residues. Germline CDR1 reads SGHVS; CDR2 reads FQNEAQ. V was shortened by 2 bases and J by 4 bases, with 11 bases between the two germline ends. The chain's CDR3 is CASSLRVAGTGELFF. CDR3 DNA: TGTGCCAGCAGCTTACGTGTGGCCGGCACCGGGGAGCTGTTTTTT.